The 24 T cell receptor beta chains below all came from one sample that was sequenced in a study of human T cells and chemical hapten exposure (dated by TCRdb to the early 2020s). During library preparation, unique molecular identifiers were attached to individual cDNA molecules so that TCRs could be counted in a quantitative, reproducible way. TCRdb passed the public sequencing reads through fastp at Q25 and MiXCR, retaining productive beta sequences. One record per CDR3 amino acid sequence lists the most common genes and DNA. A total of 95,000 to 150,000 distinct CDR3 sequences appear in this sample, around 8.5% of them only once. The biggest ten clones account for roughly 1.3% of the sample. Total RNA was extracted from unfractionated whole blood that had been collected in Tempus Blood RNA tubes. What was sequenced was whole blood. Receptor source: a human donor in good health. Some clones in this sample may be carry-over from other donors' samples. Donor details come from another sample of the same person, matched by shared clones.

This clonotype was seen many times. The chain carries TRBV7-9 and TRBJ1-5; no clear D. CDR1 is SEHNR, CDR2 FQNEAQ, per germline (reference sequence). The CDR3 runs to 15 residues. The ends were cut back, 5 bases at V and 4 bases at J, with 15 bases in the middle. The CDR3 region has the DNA TGTGCCAGCAGCCCCGGCGACACTAGGAATCAGCCCCAGCATTTT. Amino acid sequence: CASSPGDTRNQPQHF.

For the CDR3, the DNA is TGTGCCAGTAGTAGGACCATCGAAAAACTGTTTTTT. Residues: CASSRTIEKLFF. This chain connects TRBV19 to TRBJ1-4; D ambiguous. CDR1 and CDR2 from the germline V gene are LNHDA and SQIVND (reference sequence). The CDR3 loop spans 12 amino acids. The germline V and J ends were trimmed by 4 bases and 8 bases, with 8 bases remaining between them.

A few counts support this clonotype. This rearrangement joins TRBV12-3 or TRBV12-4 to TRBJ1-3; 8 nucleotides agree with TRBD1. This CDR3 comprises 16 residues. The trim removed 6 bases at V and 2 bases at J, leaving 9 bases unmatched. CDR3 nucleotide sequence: TGTGCCAGCAGCCGACTCCAGGGGGCTACTGGAAACACCATATATTTT. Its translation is CASSRLQGATGNTIYF.

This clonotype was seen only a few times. CDR3 amino acids: CASTPGLAGVYEQYF. CDR3 DNA: TGTGCCAGCACACCGGGACTAGCGGGAGTCTACGAGCAGTACTTC. The chain couples TRBV2 to TRBJ2-7, with 14 positions matching TRBD2. V lost 7 bases to trimming and J lost 3 bases; unmatched junction nucleotides: 5. The CDR3 spans 15 residues. Germline CDR1 and CDR2: SNHLY and FYNNEI.

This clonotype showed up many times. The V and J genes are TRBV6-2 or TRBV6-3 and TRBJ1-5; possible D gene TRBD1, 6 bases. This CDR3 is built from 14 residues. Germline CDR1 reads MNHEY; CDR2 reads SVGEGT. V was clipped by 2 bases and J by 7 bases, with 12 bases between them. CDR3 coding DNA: TGTGCCAGCAGTTACGTGGACAGCGGGCAGCCCCAGCATTTT. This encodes CASSYVDSGQPQHF.

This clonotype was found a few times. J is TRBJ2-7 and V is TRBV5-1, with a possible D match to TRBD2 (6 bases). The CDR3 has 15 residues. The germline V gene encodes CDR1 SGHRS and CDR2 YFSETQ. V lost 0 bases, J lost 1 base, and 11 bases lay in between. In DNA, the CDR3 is TGCGCCAGCAGCTTGGCCCCCGGGGGTTCCTACGAGCAGTACTTC. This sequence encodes CASSLAPGGSYEQYF.

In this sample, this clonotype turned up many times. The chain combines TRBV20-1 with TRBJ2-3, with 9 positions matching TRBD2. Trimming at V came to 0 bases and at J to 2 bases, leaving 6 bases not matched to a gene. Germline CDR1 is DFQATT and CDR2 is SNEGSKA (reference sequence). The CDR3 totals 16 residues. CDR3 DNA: TGCAGTGCTAGAGACCTAGCGGGGCCCTCCACAGATACGCAGTATTTT. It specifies CSARDLAGPSTDTQYF.

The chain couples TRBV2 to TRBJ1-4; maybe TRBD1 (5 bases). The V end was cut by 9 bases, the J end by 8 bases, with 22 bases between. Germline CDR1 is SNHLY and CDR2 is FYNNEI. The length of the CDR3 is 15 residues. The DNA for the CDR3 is TGTGCCAGTCGGACTGGAACAGGATCTGTCGAAAAACTGTTTTTT. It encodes CASRTGTGSVEKLFF.

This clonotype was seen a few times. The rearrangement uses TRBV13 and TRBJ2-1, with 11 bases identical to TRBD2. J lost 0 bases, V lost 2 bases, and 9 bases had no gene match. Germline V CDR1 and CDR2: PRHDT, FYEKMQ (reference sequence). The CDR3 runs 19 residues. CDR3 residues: CASSLLAWGTSGSYNEQFF. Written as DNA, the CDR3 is TGTGCCAGCAGCTTATTGGCCTGGGGGACTAGCGGCTCCTACAATGAGCAGTTCTTC.

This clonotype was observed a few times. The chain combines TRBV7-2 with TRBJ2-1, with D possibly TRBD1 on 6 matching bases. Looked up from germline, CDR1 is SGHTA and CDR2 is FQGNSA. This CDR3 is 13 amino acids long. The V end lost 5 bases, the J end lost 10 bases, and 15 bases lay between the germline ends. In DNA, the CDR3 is TGTGCCAGCAGCCCGCAGGGGTCCAGGGAGCAGTTCTTC. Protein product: CASSPQGSREQFF.

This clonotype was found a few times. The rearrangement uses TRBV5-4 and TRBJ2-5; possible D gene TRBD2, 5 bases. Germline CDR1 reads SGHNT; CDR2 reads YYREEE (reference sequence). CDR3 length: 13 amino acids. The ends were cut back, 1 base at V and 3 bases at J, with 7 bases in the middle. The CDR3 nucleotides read TGTGCCAGCAGCTTGCGGGGAGAAGAGACCCAGTACTTC. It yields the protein CASSLRGEETQYF.

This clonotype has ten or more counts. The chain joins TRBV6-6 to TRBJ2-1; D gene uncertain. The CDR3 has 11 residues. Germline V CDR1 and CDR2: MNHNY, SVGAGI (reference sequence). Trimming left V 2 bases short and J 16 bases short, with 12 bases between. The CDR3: CASSYEPVFFF. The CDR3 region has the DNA TGTGCCAGCAGTTACGAGCCAGTATTTTTCTTC.

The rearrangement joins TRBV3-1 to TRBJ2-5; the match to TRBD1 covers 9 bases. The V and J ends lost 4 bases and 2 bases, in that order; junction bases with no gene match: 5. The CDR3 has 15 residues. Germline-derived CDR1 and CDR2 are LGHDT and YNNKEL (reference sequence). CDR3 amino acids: CASSPGQGRQETQYF. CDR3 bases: TGTGCCAGCAGCCCGGGACAGGGACGGCAAGAGACCCAGTACTTC.

The chain's CDR3 is CASSLRSALSYEQYF. The CDR3 region has the DNA TGTGCCAGCAGTTTAAGGTCAGCTCTCTCCTACGAGCAGTACTTC. The chain employs TRBV27 and TRBJ2-7, with unresolved D. The germline CDR1 and CDR2 sequences are MNHEY and SMNVEV (reference sequence). There are 15 residues in the CDR3. V lost 2 bases to trimming and J lost 0 bases, with 11 bases between them.

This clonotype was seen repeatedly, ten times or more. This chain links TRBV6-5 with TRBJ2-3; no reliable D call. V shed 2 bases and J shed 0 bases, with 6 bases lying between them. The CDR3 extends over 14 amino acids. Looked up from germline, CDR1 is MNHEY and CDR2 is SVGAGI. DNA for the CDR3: TGTGCCAGCAGTTACGCCATCAGCACAGATACGCAGTATTTT. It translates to CASSYAISTDTQYF.

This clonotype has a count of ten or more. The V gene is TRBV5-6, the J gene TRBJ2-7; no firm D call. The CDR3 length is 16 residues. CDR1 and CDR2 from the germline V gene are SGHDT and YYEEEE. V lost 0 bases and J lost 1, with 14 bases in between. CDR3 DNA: TGTGCCAGCAGCTTGGAGTATCGGCAGCCGTCCTACGAGCAGTACTTC. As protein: CASSLEYRQPSYEQYF.

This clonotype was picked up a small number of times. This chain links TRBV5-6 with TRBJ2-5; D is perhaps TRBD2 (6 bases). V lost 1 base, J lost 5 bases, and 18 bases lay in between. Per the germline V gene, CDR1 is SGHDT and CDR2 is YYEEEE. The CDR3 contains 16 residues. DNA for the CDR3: TGTGCCAGCAGCTTGCCGGCAGGAGGGAGACGTGAGACCCAGTACTTC. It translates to CASSLPAGGRRETQYF.

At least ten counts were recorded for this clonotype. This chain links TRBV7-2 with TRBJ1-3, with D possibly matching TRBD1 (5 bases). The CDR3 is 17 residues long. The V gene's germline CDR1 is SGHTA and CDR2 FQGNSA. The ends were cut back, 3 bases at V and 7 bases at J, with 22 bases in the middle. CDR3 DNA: TGTGCCAGCAGCTTCGTACACCCCCCGGGGCTCTGGAACACCATATATTTT. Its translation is CASSFVHPPGLWNTIYF.

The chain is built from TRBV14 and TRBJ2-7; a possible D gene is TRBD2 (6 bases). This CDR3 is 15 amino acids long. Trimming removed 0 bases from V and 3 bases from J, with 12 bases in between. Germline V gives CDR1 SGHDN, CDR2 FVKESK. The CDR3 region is CASSQETSGHYEQYF. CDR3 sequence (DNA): TGTGCCAGCAGCCAAGAAACCAGCGGGCACTACGAGCAGTACTTC.

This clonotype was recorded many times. In nucleotides, the CDR3 is TGTGCCAGCTCACAAGGAGGTGATGAAAAACTGTTTTTT. It yields the protein CASSQGGDEKLFF. This chain connects TRBV18 to TRBJ1-4; D remains ambiguous. The CDR3 has 13 amino acids. The germline V gene has CDR1 KGHSH and CDR2 LQKENI. V was trimmed by 4 bases and J by 6 bases, leaving 9 bases between them.

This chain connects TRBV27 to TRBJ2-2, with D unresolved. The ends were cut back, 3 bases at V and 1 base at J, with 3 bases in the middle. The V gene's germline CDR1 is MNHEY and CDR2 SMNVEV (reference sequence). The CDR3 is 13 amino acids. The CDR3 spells CASSFGNTGELFF. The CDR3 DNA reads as TGTGCCAGCAGTTTTGGGAACACCGGGGAGCTGTTTTTT.

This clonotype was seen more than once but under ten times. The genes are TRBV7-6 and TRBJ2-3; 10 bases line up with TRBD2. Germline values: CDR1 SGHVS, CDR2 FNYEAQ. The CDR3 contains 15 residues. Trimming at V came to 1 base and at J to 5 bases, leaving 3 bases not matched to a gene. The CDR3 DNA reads TGTGCCAGCAGCTTAGTGGTAGCGGGAGGAGATACGCAGTATTTT. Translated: CASSLVVAGGDTQYF.

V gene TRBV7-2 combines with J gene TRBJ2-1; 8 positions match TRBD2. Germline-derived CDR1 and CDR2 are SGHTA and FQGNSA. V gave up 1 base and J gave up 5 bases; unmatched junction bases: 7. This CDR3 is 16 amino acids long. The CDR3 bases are TGTGCCAGCAGCTTAGTAACGGGGGGGCGCCACAATGAGCAGTTCTTC. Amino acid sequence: CASSLVTGGRHNEQFF. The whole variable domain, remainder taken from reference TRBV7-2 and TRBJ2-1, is GAGVSQSPSNKVTEKGKDVELRCDPISGHTALYWYRQSLGQGLEFLIYFQGNSAPDKSGLPSDRFSAERTGGSVSTLTIQRTQQEDSAVYLCASSLVTGGRHNEQFFGPGTRLTVL.

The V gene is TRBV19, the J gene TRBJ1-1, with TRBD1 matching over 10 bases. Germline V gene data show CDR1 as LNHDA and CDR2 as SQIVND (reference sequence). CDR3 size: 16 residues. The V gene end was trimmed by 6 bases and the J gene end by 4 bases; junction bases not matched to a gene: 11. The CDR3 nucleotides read TGTGCCAGTAGGGTTTTGGTCCGGGACAGGGGCACTGAAGCTTTCTTT. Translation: CASRVLVRDRGTEAFF. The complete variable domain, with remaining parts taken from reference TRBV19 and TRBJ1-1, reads DGGITQSPKYLFRKEGQNVTLSCEQNLNHDAMYWYRQDPGQGLRLIYYSQIVNDFQKGDIAEGYSVSREKKESFPLTVTSAQKNPTAFYLCASRVLVRDRGTEAFFGQGTRLTVV.